The entry that follows covers one TCR beta chain sequence. This sample is part of a study of blood T cell repertoires in COVID-19. The CDR3 length is 19 residues. Per germline, CDR1 LNHDA and CDR2 SQIVND (reference sequence). V shed 6 bases, J shed 1 base, and the junction held 15 bases outside the gene matches. The data were produced by immunoSEQ multiplex PCR, yet TCRdb's version contains in-frame clones alone and is incomplete. Among some 80,000 clones listed, around 74% were seen once. The TCR originated in a woman of 80 years or more with active or convalescent COVID-19. V usage is TRBV19 and J usage is TRBJ2-6; 7 bases line up with TRBD1. Material: peripheral blood. CDR3 in DNA: TGTGCCAGTAGCACTAGGTGGGGGACAGCGAAATCTGGGGCCAACGTCCTGACTTTC. This codes for CASSTRWGTAKSGANVLTF.